These T cell receptor beta chains were read from a single sample in a study of T cells in Graves' hyperthyroidism and ophthalmopathy. TCRdb processed the multiplex PCR reads anew with MiXCR; each CDR3 protein has one entry. The data hold about 480,000 distinct CDR3 sequences, with under 25% observed a single time. The specimen was blood. All receptors come from a woman in her seventies with Graves' ophthalmopathy. The CDR3 runs from the conserved cysteine through the conserved F or W. The D gene is left open where the match is weak. For some rows the clone size is stated as once, few or many, or as a class when expanded; others skip it.

>17|TRBD1|many|TRBJ2-1|TRBV27
TGTGCCAGCAGTTCGGGACAGGGGTCTTGGTCCTACAATGAGCAGTTCTTC
CASSSGQGSWSYNEQFF
>17|.|few|TRBJ1-2|TRBV3-1
TGTGCCAGCAGCCTCGGGCGAGACAGAGATATTAACTATGGCTACACCTTC
CASSLGRDRDINYGYTF
>16|.|many|TRBJ1-2|TRBV12-3/TRBV12-4
TGTGCCAGCAGTTTAGCGAGGAGATTGAGGAACTATGGCTACACCTTC
CASSLARRLRNYGYTF
>15|.|.|TRBJ2-1|TRBV20-1
TGCAGTGCGCACCCCGGAGGGACCTCCTACAATGAGCAGTTCTTC
CSAHPGGTSYNEQFF
>16|.|few|TRBJ2-7|TRBV5-1
TGCGCCAGCAGCTCCTCAAGGGACGGACTTAACTACGAGCAGTACTTC
CASSSSRDGLNYEQYF
>15|.|few|TRBJ1-6|TRBV9
TGTGCCAGCAGCTCAGAGGGAACATGGAATTCACCCCTCCACTTT
CASSSEGTWNSPLHF
>12|.|.|TRBJ1-2|TRBV6-6
TGTGCCAGCAGTTACCATAACTATGGCTACACCTTC
CASSYHNYGYTF
>12|TRBD2|.|TRBJ2-5|TRBV28
TGTGCCAGCAGTCTCTTCCCGGGAGGCCCTTACTTC
CASSLFPGGPYF
>16|TRBD2|few|TRBJ2-3|TRBV12-3/TRBV12-4
TGTGCCAGCAGTTTGGGATTTGGGGGGGGCACAGATACGCAGTATTTT
CASSLGFGGGTDTQYF
>16|TRBD1|.|TRBJ2-5|TRBV7-2
TGTGCCAGCAGCCTGAATACAGGGGGCGCAGGGGAGACCCAGTACTTC
CASSLNTGGAGETQYF
>13|.|.|TRBJ1-1|TRBV9
TGTGCCAGCAGCGTAGCTGGCGACACTGAAGCTTTCTTT
CASSVAGDTEAFF
>14|TRBD1|.|TRBJ2-7|TRBV5-4
TGTGCCAGCAGCTTTACCGGGACAGAGCGTAAGCAGTACTTC
CASSFTGTERKQYF
>16|TRBD1|.|TRBJ1-2|TRBV20-1
TGCAGTGCGCGGAAGCCGCTGGGACAGGGGGCCGGTGGCTACACCTTC
CSARKPLGQGAGGYTF
>17|TRBD1|few|TRBJ2-7|TRBV6-2/TRBV6-3
TGTGCCAGCAGTTACTCGAGAGTGACAGGGGGATCCTACGAGCAGTACTTC
CASSYSRVTGGSYEQYF
>16|TRBD2|.|TRBJ2-7|TRBV7-8
TGTGCCAGCACCACCTGGGTAGCGGGAGAGGCCTACGAGCAGTACTTC
CASTTWVAGEAYEQYF
>13|.|few|TRBJ2-1|TRBV3-1
TGTGCCAGCAGCTCCCGGACCGGCTGGGAGCAGTTCTTC
CASSSRTGWEQFF
>15|.|few|TRBJ1-5|TRBV27
TGTGCCAGCAGTCTGGAGGGACCGATCTTTTCGCCCCAGCATTTT
CASSLEGPIFSPQHF
>13|.|few|TRBJ2-5|TRBV5-1
TGCGCCAGCAGCTTATACAAAGTGGAGACCCAGTACTTC
CASSLYKVETQYF
>18|TRBD1|.|TRBJ2-1|TRBV11-2
TGTGCCAGCAGAAACCGGGACAGGGGAGGAGGGCGCGATAATGAGCAGTTCTTC
CASRNRDRGGGRDNEQFF
>16|.|many|TRBJ2-1|TRBV6-2/TRBV6-3
TGTGCCAGCAGTTACGCAGGGGACTTCAGAAAGAATGAGCAGTTCTTC
CASSYAGDFRKNEQFF
>16|.|many|TRBJ1-5|TRBV6-2/TRBV6-3
TGTGCCAGCAGCGCAAGGGTGGGGGGAAGCAATCAGCCCCAGCATTTT
CASSARVGGSNQPQHF
>16|TRBD2|.|TRBJ2-7|TRBV10-1
TGCGCCAGCAGTGACCTAGCGGGAAGGCCCCCCTACGAGCAGTACTTC
CASSDLAGRPPYEQYF
>17|TRBD2|.|TRBJ2-1|TRBV9
TGTGCCAGCAGCGCCACCTGGACTAGCGGTGTCTACAATGAGCAGTTCTTC
CASSATWTSGVYNEQFF
>11|.|once|TRBJ1-2|TRBV18
TGTGCCACCCGAGACCGATATGGCTACACCTTC
CATRDRYGYTF
>13|.|many|TRBJ1-1|TRBV20-1
TGCAGTGCATTACAGGGCATCAGCACTGAAGCTTTCTTT
CSALQGISTEAFF
>17|TRBD2|many|TRBJ2-1|TRBV7-2
TGTGCCAGCAGCTCAAACCCTAGCGGAGTCTCCTACAATGAGCAGTTCTTC
CASSSNPSGVSYNEQFF
>14|.|many|TRBJ1-2|TRBV12-3/TRBV12-4
TGTGCCAGCAGTTTAGTCGGCAGGAACTATGGCTACACCTTC
CASSLVGRNYGYTF
>13|TRBD2|.|TRBJ2-1|TRBV27
TGTGCCAGCAGTTTATCGGGAGGGATTGAGCAGTTCTTC
CASSLSGGIEQFF
>15|TRBD2|few|TRBJ2-4|TRBV19
TGTGCCAGTAGAATTAGCGGGATCGACGGAAACATTCAGTACTTC
CASRISGIDGNIQYF
>14|TRBD2|many|TRBJ2-7|TRBV20-1
TGCAGTGCTAGCATACTAGCGAGCCGCTACGAGCAGTACTTC
CSASILASRYEQYF
>12|.|.|TRBJ2-1|TRBV20-1
TGCAGTGCGACCGGGCCGTACAATGAGCAGTTCTTC
CSATGPYNEQFF
>16|.|many|TRBJ1-2|TRBV28
TGTGCCAGCAGTTTATTTTCTGACAGGAGGTCGCAAGGCTACACCTTC
CASSLFSDRRSQGYTF
>14|.|.|TRBJ2-3|TRBV24-1
TGTGCCACCAGTGGTGGGGATCTCACAGATACGCAGTATTTT
CATSGGDLTDTQYF
>11|.|.|TRBJ1-2|TRBV15
TGTGCCACCAGGGCAGTGTATGGCTACACCTTC
CATRAVYGYTF
>13|TRBD1|many|TRBJ1-2|TRBV2
TGTGCCAGCAGTTGGACAGGGGAGCAGGGCTACACCTTC
CASSWTGEQGYTF